This T cell receptor (beta chain) was sequenced during a study of T cells in Graves' hyperthyroidism and ophthalmopathy. Study in general: Peripheral blood draws took place at initial diagnosis, ahead of any treatment.

There were TCR beta CDR3 regions amplified from RNA transcripts. Initially, a first-round RT-PCR of the TCR CDR3 employed the HTBI primer set. TCRdb re-called the multiplex PCR reads with MiXCR, one entry per CDR3 protein. This sample has a few hundred thousand distinct CDR3 sequences, with around a sixth found just once. There are a few counts of this clonotype. Its cognate antigen is unknown. Findings of the study overall: Model-based prediction identified ophthalmopathy a median around 6.5 months prior to its onset. Blood also contained most expanded thyroid clonotypes above 0.001.

The CDR3 is 15 amino acids. The germline V gene has CDR1 SGHRS and CDR2 YFSETQ. V shed 4 bases and J shed 6 bases, with 17 bases lying between them. The chain uses TRBV5-1 and TRBJ2-1; the D gene is possibly TRBD2 (6 bases). Material: blood. The TCR originated in a woman in her 30s with Graves' hyperthyroidism. This CDR3 reads CASSPFEGGGNEQFF. In DNA, the CDR3 is TGCGCCAGCAGCCCCTTTGAGGGAGGTGGCAATGAGCAGTTCTTC.